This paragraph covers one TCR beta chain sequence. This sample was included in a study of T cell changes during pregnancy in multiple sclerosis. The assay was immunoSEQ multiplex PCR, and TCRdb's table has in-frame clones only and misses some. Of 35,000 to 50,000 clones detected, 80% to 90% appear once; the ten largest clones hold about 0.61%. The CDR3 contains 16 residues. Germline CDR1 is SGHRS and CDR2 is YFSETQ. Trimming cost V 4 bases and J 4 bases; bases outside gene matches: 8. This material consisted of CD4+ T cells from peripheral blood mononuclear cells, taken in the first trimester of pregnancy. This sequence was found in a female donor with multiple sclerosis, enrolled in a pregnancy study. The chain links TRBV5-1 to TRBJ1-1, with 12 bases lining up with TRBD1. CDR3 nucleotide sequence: TGCGCCAGCAGCCAGGGACAGGGGGCGTCGGGCACTGAAGCTTTCTTT. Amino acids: CASSQGQGASGTEAFF. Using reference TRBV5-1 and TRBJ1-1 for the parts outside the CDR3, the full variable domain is KAGVTQTPRYLIKTRGQQVTLSCSPISGHRSVSWYQQTPGQGLQFLFEYFSETQRNKGNFPGRFSGRQFSNSRSEMNVSTLELGDSALYLCASSQGQGASGTEAFFGQGTRLTVV.